What follows are 29 T cell receptor beta chains derived from one specimen sequenced in a study of T cell responses to AZD1222 COVID-19 vaccine. Repertoires were generated with immunoSEQ multiplex PCR, while TCRdb's copy carries only in-frame clones and drops some. The data show roughly 120,000 clones, with less than 95% seen just once and over 6% held by the top ten. The source was peripheral blood, collected on day 0 of AZD1222 vaccination. The source of these receptors is an adult in good health.

The chain uses TRBV12-3 or TRBV12-4 and TRBJ1-2; D gene uncertain. This CDR3 is built from 13 residues. V dropped 8 bases and J dropped 7 bases, with 17 bases sitting between them. This CDR3 reads CASRLAAGSGYTF. CDR3 nucleotides: TGTGCCAGCCGGTTGGCCGCGGGGAGTGGCTACACCTTC.

This chain uses TRBV19 with TRBJ1-2, with D maybe TRBD1 (6 bases). V was shortened by 5 bases and J by 0 bases, with 13 bases between the two germline ends. The germline V gene has CDR1 LNHDA and CDR2 SQIVND (reference sequence). There are 15 residues in the CDR3. The CDR3 nucleotides read TGTGCCAGTAGTTCCGGACAGACATCTAACTATGGCTACACCTTC. The encoded protein is CASSSGQTSNYGYTF.

The chain is built from TRBV27 and TRBJ1-3; tentatively, D is TRBD1 (6 bases). Trimming pared 6 bases from V and 4 bases from J, leaving 13 bases between. Germline V gene data show CDR1 as MNHEY and CDR2 as SMNVEV (reference sequence). This CDR3 comprises 14 residues. The CDR3 is CASSAGHGGNTIYF. The CDR3 DNA sequence: TGTGCCAGCAGCGCGGGACATGGAGGAAACACCATATATTTT.

The chain combines TRBV3-1 (or the pseudogene TRBV3-2) with TRBJ2-1; 9 bases match TRBD1. This CDR3 has 14 residues. Trimming removed 4 bases from V and 7 bases from J; junction bases left unmatched: 5. The germline V gene encodes CDR1 LGHDT and CDR2 YNNKEL (reference sequence). The CDR3 spells CASSPRDRANEQFF. DNA of the CDR3: TGTGCCAGCAGCCCCCGGGACAGGGCGAATGAGCAGTTCTTC.

The chain carries TRBV30 and TRBJ1-1, with no clear D. The CDR3 sequence is 15 residues long. V gave up 0 bases and J gave up 2 bases, with 13 bases separating them. Germline CDR1 GTSNPN, CDR2 SVGIG (reference sequence). The CDR3: CAWSVRNGLNTEAFF. CDR3 sequence (DNA): TGTGCCTGGAGTGTACGAAACGGCCTAAACACTGAAGCTTTCTTT.

The sample holds one count of this clone. The V gene is TRBV29-1, the J gene TRBJ1-2, with 8 bases identical to TRBD1. With 7 bases clipped from V and 5 bases from J, the junction kept 12 bases outside the gene matches. The CDR3 spans 14 residues. Germline CDR1 is SQVTM and CDR2 is ANQGSEA. CDR3 nucleotides: TGCAGCGCCCGAATAGGGGACAGGATTTATGGCTACACCTTC. This translates into CSARIGDRIYGYTF.

The V and J genes are TRBV6-5 and TRBJ2-2; tentative D call: TRBD1 (6 bases). This CDR3 is 15 amino acids long. Germline V gene data show CDR1 as MNHEY and CDR2 as SVGAGI. Deletions cut 6 bases from V and 2 bases from J, with 13 bases between. In DNA, the CDR3 is TGTGCCAGCAGCGACGACAGGTTTAACACCGGGGAGCTGTTTTTT. Its protein product is CASSDDRFNTGELFF.

V usage is TRBV28 and J usage is TRBJ1-2, with D possibly being TRBD1 (5 bases). The CDR3 totals 17 residues. V was shortened by 2 bases and J by 3 bases, with 19 bases between the two germline ends. In germline, CDR1 is MDHEN, CDR2 SYDVKM. The CDR3 loop reads CASSLGGVPTGYYGYTF. Here the CDR3 DNA reads TGTGCCAGCAGTTTAGGGGGGGTCCCCACCGGTTACTATGGCTACACCTTC.

The rearrangement uses TRBV4-2 and TRBJ2-2; a weak D match, TRBD2 (6 bases). Trimming removed 1 base at V and 2 bases at J, with 17 bases between. Germline V gene lookup returns CDR1 LGHNA and CDR2 YNFKEQ. This CDR3 spans 18 amino acids. Here the CDR3 reads CASSQGDWISANTGELFF. DNA for the CDR3: TGTGCCAGCAGCCAAGGGGACTGGATTTCGGCAAACACCGGGGAGCTGTTTTTT.

This chain connects TRBV3-1 (or the pseudogene TRBV3-2) to TRBJ1-5; no firm D call. The CDR3 is made up of 12 amino acids. The germline V gene encodes CDR1 LGHDT and CDR2 YNNKEL (reference sequence). The V end was cut by 5 bases, the J end by 4 bases, with 6 bases between. This chain's CDR3 is CASSVRNQPQHF. The DNA of the CDR3 is TGTGCCAGCAGCGTCAGAAATCAGCCCCAGCATTTT.

This sequence joins TRBV10-2 and TRBJ1-5; 8 bases agree with TRBD1. The junction had 4 bases not matched to a gene; V was cut back by 5 bases and J by 7 bases. CDR3 length: 13 residues. The V gene's germline CDR1 is WSHSY and CDR2 SAAADI. The CDR3 bases are TGCGCCAGCAGTCCCGGACAGGGACAGCCCCAGCATTTT. Translating gives CASSPGQGQPQHF.

The chain couples TRBV6-5 to TRBJ2-3; 7 positions agree with TRBD1. V shed 6 bases and J 2 bases; nucleotides not matched to a gene: 5. CDR1 and CDR2 (germline): MNHEY, SVGAGI. The CDR3 consists of 14 residues. The CDR3 DNA follows: TGTGCCAGCAGGGGTAGGGGGCTCACAGATACGCAGTATTTT. Its translation: CASRGRGLTDTQYF.

The chain uses TRBV5-4 and TRBJ2-2; perhaps TRBD2 as D (6 bases). The germline V gene has CDR1 SGHNT and CDR2 YYREEE (reference sequence). The CDR3 consists of 15 residues. Trimming took off 0 bases at V and 5 bases at J, with 11 bases between the two ends. CDR3: CASSLAGVSTGELFF. CDR3 bases: TGTGCCAGCAGCTTGGCGGGGGTTAGTACCGGGGAGCTGTTTTTT.

The V gene is TRBV30, the J gene TRBJ2-7; the match to TRBD2 covers 7 bases. Germline CDR1 and CDR2: GTSNPN and SVGIG (reference sequence). The trim removed 4 bases at V and 2 bases at J, leaving 8 bases unmatched. This CDR3 has 14 residues. CDR3: CAWIEAGRAYEQYF. The CDR3 DNA follows: TGTGCCTGGATTGAGGCAGGGAGGGCCTACGAGCAGTACTTC.

The chain joins TRBV6-5 to TRBJ1-2; D perhaps matches TRBD1 (5 bases). The CDR3 is 15 amino acids. Germline CDR1 and CDR2: MNHEY and SVGAGI. V was pared by 3 bases and J by 4 bases, with 15 bases between. The CDR3 DNA sequence: TGTGCCAGCAGTTATCGGACAAAGGAAGGCTATGGCTACACCTTC. Translating it yields CASSYRTKEGYGYTF.

V and J are TRBV12-5 and TRBJ2-2, with TRBD2 as a possible D gene (7 bases). Trimming took 6 bases from V and 3 from J, leaving 11 bases between them. The CDR3 loop spans 14 amino acids. Germline V CDR1 and CDR2: LGHNT, FRNRAP. CDR3 coding DNA: TGTGCTAGTGGACAGGGAGGGTACACCGGGGAGCTGTTTTTT. This sequence encodes CASGQGGYTGELFF.

The V gene is TRBV5-5, the J gene TRBJ1-2; D gene ambiguous. The CDR3 loop spans 14 amino acids. The ends were cut back, 4 bases at V and 5 bases at J, with 15 bases in the middle. Germline lookup yields CDR1 SGHKS and CDR2 YYEKEE (reference sequence). The CDR3: CASSTGPEGYGYTF. The CDR3 DNA reads TGTGCCAGCAGCACCGGGCCAGAAGGGTATGGCTACACCTTC.

The table lists this clone with a count of one. This rearrangement joins TRBV28 to TRBJ1-6; 8 bases map to TRBD1. Germline V CDR1 and CDR2: MDHEN, SYDVKM. V shed 3 bases, J shed 9 bases, and the junction held 4 bases outside the gene matches. The CDR3 is made up of 14 amino acids. CDR3 protein: CASSLTGARSPLHF. In DNA, the CDR3 is TGTGCCAGCAGTTTGACAGGGGCTCGTTCACCCCTCCACTTT. Combining the CDR3 with reference TRBV28 and TRBJ1-6 gives the whole variable domain DVKVTQSSRYLVKRTGEKVFLECVQDMDHENMFWYRQDPGLGLRLIYFSYDVKMKEKGDIPEGYSVSREKKERFSLILESASTNQTSMYLCASSLTGARSPLHFGNGTRLTVT.

This chain uses TRBV21-1 with TRBJ1-1; the table names TRBD1, a call not compared with the DNA. TRBV21-1 is described as a pseudogene. CDR3 length: 17 residues. The CDR3 is CASSKPGTGGWGTEAFF. For the CDR3, the DNA is TGTGCCAGCAGCAAACCCGGGACAGGGGGCTGGGGCACTGAAGCTTTCTTT.

V is TRBV6-2 or TRBV6-3 and J is TRBJ1-5, with 7 bases identical to TRBD1. The germline CDR1 and CDR2 sequences are MNHEY and SVGEGT. This CDR3 spans 15 amino acids. The trim removed 6 bases at V and 7 bases at J, leaving 12 bases unmatched. CDR3 loop: CASSSPAAGGQPQHF. The DNA of the CDR3 is TGTGCCAGCAGCTCCCCGGCGGCAGGGGGACAGCCCCAGCATTTT.

V gene TRBV4-2 combines with J gene TRBJ2-3; maybe TRBD2 (6 bases). Germline assignment: CDR1 LGHNA and CDR2 YNFKEQ. This CDR3 comprises 16 residues. V lost 1 base and J lost 0, with 11 bases in between. CDR3 loop: CASSQGWTTSTDTQYF. CDR3 nucleotides: TGTGCCAGCAGCCAAGGCTGGACTACTAGCACAGATACGCAGTATTTT.

The rearrangement uses TRBV6-6 and TRBJ1-4; possibly TRBD1 for D (6 bases). Germline loops: CDR1 MNHNY, CDR2 SVGAGI (reference sequence). The CDR3 contains 16 residues. Trimming cost V 6 bases and J 9 bases, with 23 bases left between them. The CDR3 loop is CASSHIEGGFGKKLFF. The CDR3 DNA reads TGTGCCAGCAGCCACATCGAAGGGGGGTTCGGGAAAAAACTGTTTTTT.

V gene TRBV5-4 combines with J gene TRBJ2-3; 8 nucleotides match TRBD2. CDR1 is SGHNT, CDR2 YYREEE, per germline (reference sequence). The CDR3 is made up of 16 amino acids. J gave up 2 bases and V 4 bases, and 9 bases lay outside the gene matches. The CDR3 reads CASSPNGGGNTDTQYF. The CDR3 DNA reads as TGTGCCAGCAGCCCAAACGGGGGGGGTAACACAGATACGCAGTATTTT.

The V and J genes are TRBV7-7 and TRBJ1-5, with no clear D. There are 13 residues in the CDR3. V lost 2 bases and J 4 bases, leaving 6 bases between the germline ends. Germline values: CDR1 SSHAT, CDR2 FNYEAQ (reference sequence). In DNA, the CDR3 is TGTGCCAGCAGCTTATCCAGAAATCAGCCCCAGCATTTT. Residues: CASSLSRNQPQHF.

CDR3 bases: TGTGCCAGCAGTCTAACCGGGACAGGCCTCTACGAGCAGTACTTC. Protein sequence: CASSLTGTGLYEQYF. The J gene is TRBJ2-7, the V gene TRBV5-4, with 8 bases fitting TRBD1. V trimming: 5 bases; J trimming: 3 bases; junction bases outside the gene matches: 10. Germline assignment: CDR1 SGHNT and CDR2 YYREEE (reference sequence). This CDR3 is 15 amino acids long.

The chain joins TRBV28 to TRBJ2-3; TRBD2 aligns across 8 bases. Germline CDR1 is MDHEN and CDR2 is SYDVKM. Trimming removed 1 base from V and 4 bases from J; junction bases left unmatched: 13. This CDR3 spans 18 amino acids. The CDR3 DNA reads as TGTGCCAGCAGTTTATCCCCCAGGGCACGGGGGGGCGCAGATACGCAGTATTTT. It specifies CASSLSPRARGGADTQYF.

The V and J genes are TRBV2 and TRBJ2-7; D remains ambiguous. Germline V gene sequence: CDR1 SNHLY, CDR2 FYNNEI. With 5 bases removed from V and 2 bases from J, the gap between germline ends came to 7 bases. The CDR3 sequence is 12 residues long. The CDR3 reads CASSTTPYEQYF. The CDR3 DNA reads as TGTGCCAGCAGTACTACGCCCTACGAGCAGTACTTC.

The chain uses TRBV5-1 and TRBJ1-1, with a tentative D call TRBD1 (5 bases). The germline V gene has CDR1 SGHRS and CDR2 YFSETQ. Trimming cost V 0 bases and J 5 bases, with 14 bases left between them. This CDR3 has 15 amino acids. Here the CDR3 reads CASSLAAGRQTEAFF. The CDR3 region has the DNA TGCGCCAGCAGCTTGGCCGCAGGGCGTCAGACTGAAGCTTTCTTT.

This clone has only one observation. The chain couples TRBV19 to TRBJ1-3; TRBD1 matches at 7 bases. The germline V gene has CDR1 LNHDA and CDR2 SQIVND (reference sequence). Losses at the gene ends were 5 bases for V and 2 bases for J; bases not matched to a gene: 6. CDR3 length equals 15 residues. CDR3 bases: TGTGCCAGTAGTCTACAGGGGAGAACTGGAAACACCATATATTTT. The encoded protein is CASSLQGRTGNTIYF.